These 22 T cell receptor beta chains were all obtained from the same sample, sequenced in a study of cytomegalovirus exposure and HLA in healthy donors. The PCR used 60 Vbeta and 13 Jbeta primers. Using immunoSEQ multiplex PCR, the repertoire was profiled, and TCRdb retains in-frame clones only, with some absent. The table includes tens of thousands of clones, roughly 87% detected once. Sequencing was carried out using PBMCs. All receptors derive from a woman between 40 and 50 years old in good health and CMV-seropositive.

V is TRBV28 and J is TRBJ2-1, with 8 bases that match TRBD2. V was pared by 3 bases and J by 9 bases, with 4 bases of the junction left unmatched. Per the germline V gene, CDR1 is MDHEN and CDR2 is SYDVKM. CDR3 size: 13 residues. In DNA form, the CDR3 reads TGTGCCAGCAGTTTTCTAGCGGGCGTTGAGCAGTTCTTC. This codes for CASSFLAGVEQFF.

The table lists this clone with a count of one. The genes are TRBV6-5 and TRBJ2-3, with TRBD1 matching 8 bases. The CDR3 consists of 15 residues. After removal of 0 bases from V and 1 base from J, the junction contained 0 bases not matched to a gene. Germline CDR1 reads MNHEY; CDR2 reads SVGAGI. The CDR3 protein is CASSYSQGGTDTQYF. The CDR3 nucleotides are TGTGCCAGCAGTTACTCACAGGGGGGCACAGATACGCAGTATTTT.

The chain has TRBV7-9 and TRBJ1-6; 7 bases are a match to TRBD1. Germline CDR1 SEHNR, CDR2 FQNEAQ (reference sequence). This CDR3 has 14 amino acids. Losses at the gene ends were 5 bases for V and 5 bases for J; bases not matched to a gene: 3. CDR3 nucleotide sequence: TGTGCCAGCAGCCGACAGGGCAATAATTCACCCCTCCACTTT. Translating it yields CASSRQGNNSPLHF.

CDR3 bases: TGTGCCAGCAGGTCACCGGGACAGGGATTTCGCGAGCAGTACTTC. Protein: CASRSPGQGFREQYF. This chain uses TRBV6-1 with TRBJ2-7, with 9 bases matching TRBD1. This CDR3 is built from 15 residues. Germline loops: CDR1 MNHNS, CDR2 SASEGT. The J segment lost 6 bases and the V segment lost 6 bases, leaving 12 bases of the junction unmatched.

The V and J genes are TRBV5-6 and TRBJ2-7; TRBD1 aligns across 7 bases. The germline CDR1 and CDR2 sequences are SGHDT and YYEEEE. The CDR3 is 15 amino acids. With V trimmed by 5 bases and J by 2 bases, 10 bases remained unmatched. In nucleotides, the CDR3 is TGTGCCAGCAGTTCCCCGGGACAGACACCCTACGAGCAGTACTTC. Translation: CASSSPGQTPYEQYF.

This chain links TRBV29-1 with TRBJ1-1; unclear D gene. V lost 4 bases and J 1 base, leaving 7 bases between the germline ends. CDR3 size: 12 residues. Germline assignment: CDR1 SQVTM and CDR2 ANQGSEA. CDR3 coding DNA: TGCAGCGTTGCATCTACGAACACTGAAGCTTTCTTT. Amino acids: CSVASTNTEAFF.

The chain combines TRBV7-3 with TRBJ2-6; 10 positions match TRBD2. CDR3 length equals 17 residues. Germline CDR1 reads SGHTA; CDR2 reads FQGTGA. J lost 2 bases, V lost 0 bases, and 1 base had no gene match. CDR3 coding DNA: TGTGCCAGCAGCTTAACAGCGGGAGGGACTGGGGCCAACGTCCTGACTTTC. Protein product: CASSLTAGGTGANVLTF.

CDR3 DNA: TGTGCCAGCAGCTCCCCAAGGGACAGGGGCGGTCCCCTCCACTTT. Protein: CASSSPRDRGGPLHF. The V and J genes are TRBV7-9 and TRBJ1-6; 10 bases map to TRBD1. Per the germline V gene, CDR1 is SEHNR and CDR2 is FQNEAQ (reference sequence). The V and J ends lost 4 bases and 13 bases, in that order; junction bases with no gene match: 10. The CDR3 is 15 residues long.

The chain employs TRBV5-1 and TRBJ2-6, with a possible D match to TRBD2 (5 bases). Germline V CDR1 and CDR2: SGHRS, YFSETQ. Trimming took off 0 bases at V and 3 bases at J, with 13 bases between the two ends. The CDR3 totals 17 residues. The CDR3 spells CASSLVVSGNGANVLTF. The CDR3 nucleotides are TGCGCCAGCAGCTTGGTGGTGTCGGGGAATGGGGCCAACGTCCTGACTTTC.

The chain links TRBV19 to TRBJ2-7; D not certain. Germline lookup yields CDR1 LNHDA and CDR2 SQIVND (reference sequence). The CDR3 spans 12 residues. Trimming left V 8 bases short and J 0 bases short, with 8 bases between. DNA for the CDR3: TGTGCCAGTGGAGCTACCTCCTACGAGCAGTACTTC. Its protein product is CASGATSYEQYF.

This sequence joins TRBV13 and TRBJ1-4, with D unresolved. CDR1 PRHDT and CDR2 FYEKMQ come from the germline V gene (reference sequence). There are 12 residues in the CDR3. V shed 8 bases and J shed 7 bases, with 11 bases lying between them. CDR3 sequence: CASQEGGEKLFF. CDR3 DNA sequence: TGTGCCAGCCAGGAGGGCGGTGAAAAACTGTTTTTT.

The chain links TRBV5-1 to TRBJ1-1; D gene unclear. The V end lost 0 bases, the J end lost 2 bases, and 8 bases lay between the germline ends. Germline assignment: CDR1 SGHRS and CDR2 YFSETQ. CDR3 length: 14 residues. CDR3 region: CASSLEQANTEAFF. The CDR3, as DNA: TGCGCCAGCAGCTTGGAGCAGGCAAACACTGAAGCTTTCTTT.

This clone has only one observation. The chain employs TRBV7-8 and TRBJ1-1, with D maybe TRBD1 (5 bases). Germline CDR1 is SGHVS and CDR2 is FQNEAQ. Trimming took 5 bases from V and 4 from J, leaving 23 bases between them. This CDR3 is built from 17 residues. Written as DNA, the CDR3 is TGTGCCAGCAGCCCGTCCCGGGACCGTCGGAGGGCCACTGAAGCTTTCTTT. The encoded protein is CASSPSRDRRRATEAFF.

V gene TRBV6-1 combines with J gene TRBJ2-7, with TRBD2 matching over 9 bases. The ends lost 2 bases at V and 6 bases at J; junction bases unmatched: 14. This CDR3 has 17 residues. Germline V lookup: CDR1 MNHNS, CDR2 SASEGT. CDR3 amino acids: CASSERGAGGPGSEQYF. In nucleotides, the CDR3 is TGTGCCAGCAGTGAAAGGGGGGCGGGGGGGCCAGGATCCGAGCAGTACTTC.

The V gene is TRBV19, the J gene TRBJ1-1, with D possibly TRBD1 on 6 matching bases. Germline CDR1 and CDR2: LNHDA and SQIVND (reference sequence). V was clipped by 5 bases and J by 5 bases, with 18 bases between them. This CDR3 spans 15 amino acids. The CDR3 coding sequence is TGTGCCAGTAGTCCCCTCGACAGGAACCCTACTGAAGCTTTCTTT. Translation gives CASSPLDRNPTEAFF.

V gene TRBV7-2 combines with J gene TRBJ1-1, with a weak D call TRBD1 (5 bases). The ends were cut back, 5 bases at V and 3 bases at J, with 10 bases in the middle. Germline values: CDR1 SGHTA, CDR2 FQGNSA. The CDR3 is made up of 13 amino acids. The CDR3 coding sequence is TGTGCCAGCAGCACCACCAGGGACACTGAAGCTTTCTTT. Amino acids: CASSTTRDTEAFF.

The chain couples TRBV11-3 to TRBJ2-7, with a possible D match to TRBD1 (6 bases). V shed 1 base and J shed 5 bases, with 15 bases lying between them. This CDR3 comprises 15 residues. Germline values: CDR1 SGHNT, CDR2 YENEEA. The CDR3 bases are TGTGCCAGCAGCTTAGGCCCAGGGGATAACCACGAGCAGTACTTC. Translating gives CASSLGPGDNHEQYF.

The chain uses TRBV30 and TRBJ1-6; D gene unclear. Trimming removed 0 bases from V and 14 bases from J, with 17 bases in between. The CDR3 has 14 amino acids. Germline CDR1 and CDR2: GTSNPN and SVGIG (reference sequence). The CDR3 region is CAWSVGSPFGALHF. The CDR3 DNA reads TGTGCCTGGAGTGTAGGGTCCCCGTTCGGGGCCCTCCACTTT.

CDR3 region: CASSQDNLGNTGELFF. The DNA for the CDR3 is TGTGCCAGCAGCCAAGATAATTTGGGCAACACCGGGGAGCTGTTTTTT. The rearrangement joins TRBV4-2 to TRBJ2-2, with D uncertain. The V gene's germline CDR1 is LGHNA and CDR2 YNFKEQ. This CDR3 is built from 16 residues. Trimming removed 0 bases from V and 2 bases from J, with 10 bases in between.

This clone appeared once. The J gene is TRBJ2-7, the V gene TRBV2, with TRBD1 matching 7 bases. The V and J ends lost 6 bases and 0 bases, in that order; junction bases with no gene match: 8. This CDR3 is 15 amino acids long. Germline values: CDR1 SNHLY, CDR2 FYNNEI. The CDR3 bases are TGTGCCAGCAGCCTAAGACAGGGCGACTCCTACGAGCAGTACTTC. As protein: CASSLRQGDSYEQYF.

V and J are TRBV10-3 and TRBJ2-7, with TRBD1 matching over 7 bases. CDR1 and CDR2 (germline): ENHRY, SYGVKD. CDR3 length: 14 amino acids. V was pared by 2 bases and J by 2 bases, with 3 bases of the junction left unmatched. This CDR3 is CAISEKGQTYEQYF. The CDR3 region has the DNA TGTGCCATCAGTGAGAAGGGACAGACCTACGAGCAGTACTTC.

The rearrangement joins TRBV6-1 to TRBJ2-5, with 8 bases matching TRBD1. In germline, CDR1 is MNHNS, CDR2 SASEGT. Trimming at V came to 6 bases and at J to 4 bases, leaving 10 bases not matched to a gene. This CDR3 spans 15 amino acids. CDR3: CASRGSRGLIETQYF. The CDR3 DNA reads TGTGCCAGCAGGGGGTCCAGGGGGCTGATAGAGACCCAGTACTTC.